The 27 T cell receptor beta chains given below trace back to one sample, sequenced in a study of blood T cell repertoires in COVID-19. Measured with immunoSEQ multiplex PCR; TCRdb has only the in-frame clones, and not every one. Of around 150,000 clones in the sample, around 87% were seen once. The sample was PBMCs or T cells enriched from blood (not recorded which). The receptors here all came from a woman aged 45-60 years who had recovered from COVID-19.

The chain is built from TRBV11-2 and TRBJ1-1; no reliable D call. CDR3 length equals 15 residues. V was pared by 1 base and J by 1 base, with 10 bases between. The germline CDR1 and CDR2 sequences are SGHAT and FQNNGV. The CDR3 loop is CASSLVGLGNTEAFF. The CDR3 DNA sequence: TGTGCCAGCAGCTTAGTAGGACTCGGGAACACTGAAGCTTTCTTT.

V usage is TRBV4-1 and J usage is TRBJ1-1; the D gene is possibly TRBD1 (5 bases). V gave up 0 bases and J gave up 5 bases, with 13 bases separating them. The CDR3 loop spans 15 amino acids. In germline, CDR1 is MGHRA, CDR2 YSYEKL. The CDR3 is CASSQEQPGITEAFF. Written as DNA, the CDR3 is TGCGCCAGCAGCCAAGAACAGCCAGGGATAACTGAAGCTTTCTTT.

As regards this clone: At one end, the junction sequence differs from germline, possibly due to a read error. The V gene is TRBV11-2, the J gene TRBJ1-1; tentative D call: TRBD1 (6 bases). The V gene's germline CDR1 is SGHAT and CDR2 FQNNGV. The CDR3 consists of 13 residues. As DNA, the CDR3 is TGTGCCAGCAGCCCTCTGGACAGCGCGGACACCTCCTTT. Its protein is CASSPLDSADTSF. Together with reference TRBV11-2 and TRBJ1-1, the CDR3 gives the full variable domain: EAGVAQSPRYKIIEKRQSVAFWCNPISGHATLYWYQQILGQGPKLLIQFQNNGVVDDSQLPKDRFSAERLKGVDSTLKIQPAKLEDSAVYLCASSPLDSADTSFGQGTRLTVV.

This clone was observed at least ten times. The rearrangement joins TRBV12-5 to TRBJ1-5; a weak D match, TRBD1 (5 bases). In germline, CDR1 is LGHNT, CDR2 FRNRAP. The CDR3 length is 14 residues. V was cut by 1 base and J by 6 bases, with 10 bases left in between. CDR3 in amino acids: CASGLGHGGQPQHF. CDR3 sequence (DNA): TGTGCTAGTGGTTTGGGACACGGGGGTCAGCCCCAGCATTTT.

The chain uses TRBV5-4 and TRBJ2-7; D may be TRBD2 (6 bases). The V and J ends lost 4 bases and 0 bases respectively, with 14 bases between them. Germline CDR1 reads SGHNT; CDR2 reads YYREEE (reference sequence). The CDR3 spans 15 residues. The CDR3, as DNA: TGTGCCAGCAGCGTGGGACTCGGTCGCTCCTACGAGCAGTACTTC. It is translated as CASSVGLGRSYEQYF. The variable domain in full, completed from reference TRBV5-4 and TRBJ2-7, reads ETGVTQSPTHLIKTRGQQVTLRCSSQSGHNTVSWYQQALGQGPQFIFQYYREEENGRGNFPPRFSGLQFPNYSSELNVNALELDDSALYLCASSVGLGRSYEQYFGPGTRLTVT.

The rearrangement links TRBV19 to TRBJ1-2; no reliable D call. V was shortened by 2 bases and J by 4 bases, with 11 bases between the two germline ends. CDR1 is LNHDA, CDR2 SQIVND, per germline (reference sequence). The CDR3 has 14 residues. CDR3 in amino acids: CASSISGRSYGYTF. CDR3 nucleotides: TGTGCCAGTAGTATAAGCGGTAGATCCTATGGCTACACCTTC.

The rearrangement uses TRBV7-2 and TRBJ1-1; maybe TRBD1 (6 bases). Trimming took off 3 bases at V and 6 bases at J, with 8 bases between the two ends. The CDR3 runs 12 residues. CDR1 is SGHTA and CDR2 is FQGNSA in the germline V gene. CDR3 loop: CASSLRTAEAFF. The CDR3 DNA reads TGTGCCAGCAGCTTGCGGACAGCTGAAGCTTTCTTT.

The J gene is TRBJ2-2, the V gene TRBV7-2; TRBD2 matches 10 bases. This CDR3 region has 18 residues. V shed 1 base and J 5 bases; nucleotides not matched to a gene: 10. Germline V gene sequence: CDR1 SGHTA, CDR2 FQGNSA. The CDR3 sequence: CASSLGPTGLAVTGELFF. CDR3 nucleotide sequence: TGTGCCAGCAGCTTAGGCCCCACTGGACTAGCGGTGACCGGGGAGCTGTTTTTT. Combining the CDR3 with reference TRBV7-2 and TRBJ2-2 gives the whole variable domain GAGVSQSPSNKVTEKGKDVELRCDPISGHTALYWYRQSLGQGLEFLIYFQGNSAPDKSGLPSDRFSAERTGGSVSTLTIQRTQQEDSAVYLCASSLGPTGLAVTGELFFGEGSRLTVL.

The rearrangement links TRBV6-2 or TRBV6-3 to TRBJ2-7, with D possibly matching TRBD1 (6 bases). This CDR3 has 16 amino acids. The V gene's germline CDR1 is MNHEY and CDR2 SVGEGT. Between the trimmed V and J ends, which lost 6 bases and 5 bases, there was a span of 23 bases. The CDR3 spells CASSSSPLGGINEQYF. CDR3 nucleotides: TGTGCCAGCAGCTCCTCCCCGCTTGGGGGCATCAACGAGCAGTACTTC.

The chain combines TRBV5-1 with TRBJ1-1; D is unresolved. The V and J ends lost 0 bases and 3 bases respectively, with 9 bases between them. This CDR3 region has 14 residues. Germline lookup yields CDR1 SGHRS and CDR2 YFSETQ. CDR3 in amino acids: CASSLGLRDTEAFF. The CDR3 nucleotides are TGCGCCAGCAGCTTGGGACTGCGGGACACTGAAGCTTTCTTT.

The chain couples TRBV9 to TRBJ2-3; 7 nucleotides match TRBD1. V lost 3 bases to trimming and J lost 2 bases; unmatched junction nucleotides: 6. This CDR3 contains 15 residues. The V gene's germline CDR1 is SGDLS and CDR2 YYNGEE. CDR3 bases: TGTGCCAGCAGCGCTCCGACAGGGTCCACAGATACGCAGTATTTT. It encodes CASSAPTGSTDTQYF.

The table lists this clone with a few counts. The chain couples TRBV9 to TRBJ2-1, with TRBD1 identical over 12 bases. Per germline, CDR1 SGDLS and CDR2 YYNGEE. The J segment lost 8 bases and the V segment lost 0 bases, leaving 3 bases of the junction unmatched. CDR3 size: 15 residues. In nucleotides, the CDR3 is TGTGCCAGCAGCGTAGAAGGGACAGGGGGCCATGAGCAGTTCTTC. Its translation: CASSVEGTGGHEQFF.

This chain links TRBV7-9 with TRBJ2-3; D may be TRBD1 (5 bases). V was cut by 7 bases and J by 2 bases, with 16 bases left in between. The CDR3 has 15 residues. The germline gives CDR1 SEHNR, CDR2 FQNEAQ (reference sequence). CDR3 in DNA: TGTGCCAGCACGATCCCGGCAGGGTCCACAGATACGCAGTATTTT. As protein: CASTIPAGSTDTQYF.

The CDR3 protein is CASSLFGGPGYEQYF. The CDR3 nucleotides read TGTGCCAGCAGCCTATTCGGGGGTCCCGGCTACGAGCAGTACTTC. The chain couples TRBV14 to TRBJ2-7; D is possibly TRBD2 (6 bases). Between the trimmed V and J ends, which lost 4 bases and 3 bases, there was a span of 16 bases. From germline, CDR1 is SGHDN and CDR2 FVKESK. The length of the CDR3 is 15 residues.

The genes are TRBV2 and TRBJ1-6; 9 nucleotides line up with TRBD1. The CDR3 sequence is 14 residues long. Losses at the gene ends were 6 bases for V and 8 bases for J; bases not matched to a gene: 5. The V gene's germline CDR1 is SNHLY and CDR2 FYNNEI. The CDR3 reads CASRVGTGHSPLHF. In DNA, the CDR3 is TGTGCCAGCAGAGTGGGGACAGGGCATTCACCCCTCCACTTT.

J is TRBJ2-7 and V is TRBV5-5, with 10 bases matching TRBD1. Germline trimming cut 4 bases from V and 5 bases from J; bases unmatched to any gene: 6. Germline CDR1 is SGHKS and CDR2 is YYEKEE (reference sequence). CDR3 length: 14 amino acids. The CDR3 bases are TGTGCCAGCAGCCGCGACAGGGGGCCTAACGAGCAGTACTTC. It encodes CASSRDRGPNEQYF. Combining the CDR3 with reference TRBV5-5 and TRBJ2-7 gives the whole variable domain DAGVTQSPTHLIKTRGQQVTLRCSPISGHKSVSWYQQVLGQGPQFIFQYYEKEERGRGNFPDRFSARQFPNYSSELNVNALLLGDSALYLCASSRDRGPNEQYFGPGTRLTVT.

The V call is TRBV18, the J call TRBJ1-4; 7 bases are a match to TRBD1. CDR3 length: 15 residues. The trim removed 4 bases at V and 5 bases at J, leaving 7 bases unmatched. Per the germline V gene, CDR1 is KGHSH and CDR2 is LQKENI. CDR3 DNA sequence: TGTGCCAGCTCACGTTCGCCGGGACAGAATGAAAAACTGTTTTTT. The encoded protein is CASSRSPGQNEKLFF. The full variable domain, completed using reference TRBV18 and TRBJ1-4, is NAGVMQNPRHLVRRRGQEARLRCSPMKGHSHVYWYRQLPEEGLKFMVYLQKENIIDESGMPKERFSAEFPKEGPSILRIQQVVRGDSAAYFCASSRSPGQNEKLFFGSGTQLSVL.

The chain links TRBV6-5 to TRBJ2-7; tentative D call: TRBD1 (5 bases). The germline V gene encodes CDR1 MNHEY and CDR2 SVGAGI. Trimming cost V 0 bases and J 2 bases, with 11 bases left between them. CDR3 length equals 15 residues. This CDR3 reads CASSYSIRGTYEQYF. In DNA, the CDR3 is TGTGCCAGCAGTTACTCGATTAGGGGAACCTACGAGCAGTACTTC.

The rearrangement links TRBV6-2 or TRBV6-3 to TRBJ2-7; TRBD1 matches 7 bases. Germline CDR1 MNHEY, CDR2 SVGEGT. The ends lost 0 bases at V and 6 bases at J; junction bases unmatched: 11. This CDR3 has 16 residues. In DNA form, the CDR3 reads TGTGCCAGCAGTTACTCGAAGGGGGCCAAACCCATCGAGCAGTACTTC. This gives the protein CASSYSKGAKPIEQYF.

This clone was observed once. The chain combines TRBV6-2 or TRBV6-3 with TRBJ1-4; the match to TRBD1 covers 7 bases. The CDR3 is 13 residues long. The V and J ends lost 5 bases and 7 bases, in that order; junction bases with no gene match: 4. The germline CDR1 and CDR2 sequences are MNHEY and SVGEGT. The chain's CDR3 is CASSTWDSEKLFF. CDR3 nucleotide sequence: TGTGCCAGCAGTACCTGGGACAGTGAAAAACTGTTTTTT.

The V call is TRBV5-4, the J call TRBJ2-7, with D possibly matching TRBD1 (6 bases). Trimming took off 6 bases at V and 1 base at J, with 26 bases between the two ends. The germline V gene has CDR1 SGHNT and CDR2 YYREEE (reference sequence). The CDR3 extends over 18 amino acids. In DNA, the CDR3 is TGTGCCAGCATCAAAAAAAGGTACAGGGAGAATTGGTCCTACGAGCAGTACTTC. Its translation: CASIKKRYRENWSYEQYF.

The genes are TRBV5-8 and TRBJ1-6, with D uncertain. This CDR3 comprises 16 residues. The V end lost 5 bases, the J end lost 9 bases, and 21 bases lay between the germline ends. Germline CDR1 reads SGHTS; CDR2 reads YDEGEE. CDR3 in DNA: TGTGCCAGCAGTTCCGGGTCTCATCGGGAGGGTTCACCCCTCCACTTT. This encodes CASSSGSHREGSPLHF. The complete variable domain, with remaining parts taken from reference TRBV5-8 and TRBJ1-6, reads EAGVTQSPTHLIKTRGQQATLRCSPISGHTSVYWYQQALGLGLQFLLWYDEGEERNRGNFPPRFSGRQFPNYSSELNVNALELEDSALYLCASSSGSHREGSPLHFGNGTRLTVT.

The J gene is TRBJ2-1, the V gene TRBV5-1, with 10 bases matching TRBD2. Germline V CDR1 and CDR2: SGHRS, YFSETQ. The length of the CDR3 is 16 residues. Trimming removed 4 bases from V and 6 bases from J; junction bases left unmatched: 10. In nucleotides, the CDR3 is TGCGCCAGCAGCCTAACGAGCGGGGGGGCCCTCAATGAGCAGTTCTTC. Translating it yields CASSLTSGGALNEQFF.

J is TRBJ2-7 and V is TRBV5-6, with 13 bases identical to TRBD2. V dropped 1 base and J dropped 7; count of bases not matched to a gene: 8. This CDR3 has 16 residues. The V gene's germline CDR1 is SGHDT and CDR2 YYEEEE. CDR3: CASSLTSGGARGEQYF. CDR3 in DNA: TGTGCCAGCAGCTTGACTAGCGGGGGGGCAAGAGGTGAGCAGTACTTC.

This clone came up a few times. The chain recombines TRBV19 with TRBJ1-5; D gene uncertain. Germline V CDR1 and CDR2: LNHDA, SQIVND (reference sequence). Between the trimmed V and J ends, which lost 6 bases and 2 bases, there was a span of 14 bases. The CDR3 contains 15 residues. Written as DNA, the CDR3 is TGTGCCAGTAGACCTTCTAAGAGGGGCAATCAGCCCCAGCATTTT. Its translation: CASRPSKRGNQPQHF.

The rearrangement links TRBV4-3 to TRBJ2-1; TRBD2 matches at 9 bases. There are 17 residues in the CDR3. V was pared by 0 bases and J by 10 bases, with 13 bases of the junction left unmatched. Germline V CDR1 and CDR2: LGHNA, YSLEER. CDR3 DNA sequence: TGCGCCAGCAGCCAAGAGACGGCTAGCGGGACTACAGAGGAGCAGTTCTTC. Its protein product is CASSQETASGTTEEQFF.

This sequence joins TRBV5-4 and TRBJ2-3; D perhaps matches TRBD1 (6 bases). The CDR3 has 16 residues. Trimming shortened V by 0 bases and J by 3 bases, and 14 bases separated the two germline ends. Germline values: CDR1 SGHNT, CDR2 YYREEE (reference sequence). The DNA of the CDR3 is TGTGCCAGCAGCTTGGCTTGGGCAGGGGCGACAGATACGCAGTATTTT. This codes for CASSLAWAGATDTQYF.